This T cell receptor beta chain was sequenced for a study of regulatory T cells in long-lasting Graves disease. Study at large: The study enrolled newly diagnosed Graves' patients on antithyroid drugs under 3 months. Study-wide results and limits: Persistent Graves' patients showed a TCR diversity that was lower than that of newly diagnosed ones.

Time point here: newly diagnosed GD, antithyroid drugs for less than 3 months. Isolated PBMC RNA provided the starting material for the TCR library. This clonotype was seen only a few times. The antigen is unknown. In building TCR beta libraries, iRepertoire HTBI primers were used together with Arm-PCR of CDR3 regions. TCRdb re-analysed the multiplex PCR reads in MiXCR, keeping a single row per CDR3 protein. The sample contains roughly 610,000 distinct CDR3 sequences, about 16% of which appear only once. Separately, the same data were catalogued under a study of T cells in Graves' hyperthyroidism and ophthalmopathy. That work states: Diagnosis of hyperthyroidism was new in patients aged 18 to 65, and its duration was under 2 months. In validation, the model predicted ophthalmopathy. These predictions came a median roughly 7.1 months before onset.

Sequenced material: peripheral blood mononuclear cells (PBMCs), taken at new diagnosis, from a patient treated with antithyroid drugs. This sequence originates from a young man with Graves disease.

CDR3 sequence: CASGDRVIHTQYF. The CDR3 region has the DNA TGTGCCAGCGGGGACCGAGTCATCCATACGCAGTATTTT. This chain links TRBV19 with TRBJ2-3; perhaps D is TRBD1 or TRBD2 (5 bases each). This CDR3 is 13 amino acids long. V was trimmed by 9 bases and J by 7 bases, leaving 17 bases between them. Germline V gene lookup returns CDR1 LNHDA and CDR2 SQIVND (reference sequence).